These 25 T cell receptor beta chains were sequenced from one sample in a study of prognosis after radiotherapy for stage I lung cancer. Researchers used two-round multiplex PCR to amplify TCR beta CDR3 starting from genomic DNA. First-round PCR employed TRBV- and TRBJ-specific primers for each gene. MiXCR, applied by TCRdb to the multiplex PCR reads, yields one record per CDR3 protein. The table includes around 21,000 distinct CDR3 sequences, 45% to 50% detected once. This material consisted of PBMCs, taken before or after stereotactic body radiation therapy (not recorded which). These receptors all come from a donor over 45 with non-small cell lung cancer.

This clonotype has ten or more counts. The chain uses TRBV9 and TRBJ2-7; 9 nucleotides align to TRBD1. The CDR3 sequence is 14 residues long. V lost 4 bases to trimming and J lost 4 bases; unmatched junction nucleotides: 6. Germline V gene data show CDR1 as SGDLS and CDR2 as YYNGEE. The CDR3 spells CASSPGTGTYEQYF. CDR3 DNA: TGTGCCAGCAGCCCAGGGACAGGGACGTACGAGCAGTACTTC.

In this sample, this clonotype turned up once. A read error is likely, as this CDR3 ends without the conserved phenylalanine or tryptophan. J is TRBJ2-5 and V is TRBV5-1, with D hard to call. Germline loops: CDR1 SGHRS, CDR2 YFSETQ. The CDR3 is 14 residues long. Trimming took off 6 bases at V and 4 bases at J, with 16 bases between the two ends. The CDR3 sequence is CASTQPRSGETQYL. CDR3 DNA: TGCGCCAGCACCCAGCCCAGGTCCGGAGAGACCCAGTACTTA.

This clonotype was recorded once. Only one base separates this from a far larger clonotype, so it likely reflects a read error. The rearrangement joins TRBV7-9 to TRBJ2-2; the D call may be TRBD1 or TRBD2 (6 bases each). CDR1 and CDR2 (germline): SEHNR, FQNEAQ (reference sequence). The CDR3 is 15 residues long. The CDR3 nucleotides are TGTGCCAGCAGCCCCGGCCCGGGGGACACCTGGGAGCTGTTTTTT. This codes for CASSPGPGDTWELFF.

This clonotype was found many times. The chain has TRBV19 and TRBJ1-1, with 7 nucleotides matching TRBD1. V trimming: 5 bases; J trimming: 5 bases; junction bases outside the gene matches: 5. The CDR3 loop spans 13 amino acids. Germline CDR1 is LNHDA and CDR2 is SQIVND (reference sequence). CDR3 region: CASSPTGWTEAFF. As DNA, the CDR3 is TGTGCCAGTAGTCCGACAGGGTGGACTGAAGCTTTCTTT.

In this sample, this clonotype turned up many times. A much larger clone lies one base from this, so it may be a read error. This sequence joins TRBV6-1 and TRBJ2-1, with 11 bases fitting TRBD2. CDR1 MNHNS and CDR2 SASEGT come from the germline V gene. After removal of 8 bases from V and 12 bases from J, the junction contained 21 bases not matched to a gene. The CDR3 has 17 residues. CDR3 protein: CASGQSVTSGTRRWQFF. DNA for the CDR3: TGTGCCAGCGGCCAATCTGTGACTAGCGGGACTCGAAGGTGGCAGTTCTTC.

This clonotype was seen at least ten times. The V and J genes are TRBV5-1 and TRBJ2-3, with D perhaps TRBD1 or TRBD2 (5 bases each). CDR1 and CDR2 (germline): SGHRS, YFSETQ. V lost 4 bases to trimming and J lost 2 bases, with 8 bases between them. The CDR3 totals 13 residues. The CDR3 DNA reads TGCGCCAGCAGCCTGGGGACCACAGATACGCAGTATTTT. Residues: CASSLGTTDTQYF.

This clonotype occurred many times. J is TRBJ1-1 and V is TRBV28; D ambiguous. Germline CDR1 MDHEN, CDR2 SYDVKM. V lost 6 bases and J lost 4, with 9 bases in between. The CDR3 runs to 12 residues. CDR3 coding DNA: TGTGCCAGCAGGCCCGATGGCACTGAAGCTTTCTTT. Protein: CASRPDGTEAFF.

Of note for this clonotype: The germline gene is not matched at one end of the junction; a read error may be the cause. V usage is TRBV7-2 and J usage is TRBJ2-3, with D hard to call. CDR3 size: 16 residues. Looked up from germline, CDR1 is SGHTA and CDR2 is FQGNSA. The DNA of the CDR3 is TGTGCCAGCAGCTTAAAAATAGTCATAGGCACAGATAAGCAGTATTTT. This translates into CASSLKIVIGTDKQYF.

This CDR3 is CASSLDGSSGNTIYF. The CDR3 DNA is TGTGCCAGCAGTTTAGACGGGAGCTCTGGAAACACCATATATTTT. The chain employs TRBV28 and TRBJ1-3, with D unresolved. Trimming took off 2 bases at V and 0 bases at J, with 8 bases between the two ends. Germline V gene lookup returns CDR1 MDHEN and CDR2 SYDVKM. The CDR3 length is 15 residues.

This clonotype was detected ten times or more. The chain recombines TRBV5-1 with TRBJ2-3, with unresolved D. The CDR3 contains 15 residues. Trimming stripped 2 bases from V and 0 bases from J, with 10 bases between. CDR1 is SGHRS, CDR2 YFSETQ, per germline. CDR3 protein: CASSLRTASTDTQYF. CDR3 nucleotide sequence: TGCGCCAGCAGCTTACGTACCGCTAGCACAGATACGCAGTATTTT.

This clonotype was counted at least ten times. The chain has TRBV6-2 or TRBV6-3 and TRBJ2-3; possible D gene TRBD2, 6 bases. Deletions cut 8 bases from V and 2 bases from J, with 8 bases between. Germline V gives CDR1 MNHEY, CDR2 SVGEGT. The CDR3 sequence is 12 residues long. The CDR3 sequence: CASGGSTDTQYF. In DNA form, the CDR3 reads TGTGCCAGCGGAGGGTCCACAGATACGCAGTATTTT.

The chain employs TRBV6-1 and TRBJ2-7; D may be TRBD1 (6 bases). This CDR3 is built from 12 residues. V was shortened by 6 bases and J by 7 bases, with 13 bases between the two germline ends. Germline values: CDR1 MNHNS, CDR2 SASEGT. The CDR3, as DNA: TGTGCCAGCAGCTGGACAGCCGGGGAGCAGTACTTC. Residues: CASSWTAGEQYF.

This clonotype was counted a single time. This chain links TRBV6-1 with TRBJ1-6; 7 bases match TRBD1. The CDR3 loop spans 16 amino acids. The trim removed 5 bases at V and 7 bases at J, leaving 11 bases unmatched. Germline loops: CDR1 MNHNS, CDR2 SASEGT. The CDR3 coding sequence is TGTGCCAGCAGTCGGGACAGCAAGGGGCTAAATTCACCCCTCCACTTT. It specifies CASSRDSKGLNSPLHF.

This clonotype appeared many times. Germline is not matched at one junction end, which may reflect a read error. The chain employs TRBV12-3 or TRBV12-4 and TRBJ2-7, with unresolved D. CDR3 length: 15 residues. The CDR3 loop is CASGFKGSGSYEQYF. CDR3 coding DNA: TGTGCCAGCGGTTTTAAGGGCTCTGGCTCCTACGAGCAGTACTTC.

This clonotype was seen ten or more times. The chain uses TRBV5-1 and TRBJ1-6, with D unresolved. Between the trimmed V and J ends, which lost 0 bases and 8 bases, there was a span of 12 bases. This CDR3 spans 15 amino acids. CDR1 SGHRS and CDR2 YFSETQ come from the germline V gene. The CDR3 sequence is CASSLGGIIDSPLHF. CDR3 coding DNA: TGCGCCAGCAGCTTGGGAGGGATCATTGATTCACCCCTCCACTTT.

This clonotype appeared a single time. CDR3 region: CAIRAHGGFSYNEQFF. CDR3 coding DNA: TGTGCCATCAGGGCCCACGGGGGGTTCTCCTACAATGAGCAGTTCTTC. The chain recombines TRBV6-4 with TRBJ2-1; 7 bases map to TRBD2. V lost 10 bases, J lost 0 bases, and 12 bases stayed unmatched. The CDR3 runs 16 residues. Per germline, CDR1 MRHNA and CDR2 SNTAGT.

This clonotype came up many times. As DNA, the CDR3 is TGTGCCAGCAGCGTGACTGAAAACTATGGCTACACCTTC. Translated: CASSVTENYGYTF. The V and J genes are TRBV14 and TRBJ1-2; the D is unclear. CDR3 size: 13 residues. The germline V and J ends were trimmed by 5 bases and 2 bases, with 9 bases remaining between them. Germline V gene data show CDR1 as SGHDN and CDR2 as FVKESK. The variable domain in full, with the rest retrieved from reference TRBV14 and TRBJ1-2, is EAGVTQFPSHSVIEKGQTVTLRCDPISGHDNLYWYRRVMGKEIKFLLHFVKESKQDESGMPNNRFLAERTGGTYSTLKVQPAELEDSGVYFCASSVTENYGYTFGSGTRLTVV.

For this clonotype: One junction end disagrees with the germline gene, perhaps due to a read error. CDR3 bases: TGTGCCAGCATCAGCGCGACAGGGAACTGTGGCTACACCTTC. It codes for CASISATGNCGYTF. The chain joins TRBV28 to TRBJ1-2; TRBD1 matches 7 bases. The CDR3 length is 14 residues. The germline V gene encodes CDR1 MDHEN and CDR2 SYDVKM.

The J gene is TRBJ2-7, the V gene TRBV6-2 or TRBV6-3, with TRBD2 identical over 9 bases. CDR1 and CDR2 from the germline V gene are MNHEY and SVGEGT. V trimming: 5 bases; J trimming: 4 bases; junction bases outside the gene matches: 9. The CDR3 sequence is 15 residues long. CDR3 DNA sequence: TGTGCCAGCAGTGTGGGGACTAGCAATCTTTACGAGCAGTACTTC. Translation gives CASSVGTSNLYEQYF.

The J gene is TRBJ2-1, the V gene TRBV7-2; TRBD2 matches 13 bases. After removal of 2 bases from V and 7 bases from J, the junction contained 5 bases not matched to a gene. The CDR3 covers 16 residues. Looked up from germline, CDR1 is SGHTA and CDR2 is FQGNSA. The DNA for the CDR3 is TGTGCCAGCAGCTTATATACTAGCGGGAGGGAAAATGAGCAGTTCTTC. As protein: CASSLYTSGRENEQFF.

As regards this clonotype: A far larger clone is a single base away, which makes a read error likely. V and J are TRBV6-5 and TRBJ1-2; D unresolved. Germline loops: CDR1 MNHEY, CDR2 SVGAGI. This CDR3 has 16 residues. The CDR3 DNA is TGTGCCAGCACTCTAAATTGGGGTGCAATCTTCTATGGCTACGCCTTC. Amino acids: CASTLNWGAIFYGYAF.

J is TRBJ2-7 and V is TRBV5-1, with 12 nucleotides matching TRBD1. Germline CDR1 is SGHRS and CDR2 is YFSETQ. Unmatched junction bases numbered 7, after V lost 4 bases and J lost 5 bases. The CDR3 extends over 15 amino acids. The CDR3 protein is CASSGTGQGAHEQYF. The CDR3 DNA reads as TGCGCCAGCAGCGGTACGGGACAGGGGGCTCACGAGCAGTACTTC.

This clonotype showed up many times. The chain uses TRBV28 and TRBJ2-3; tentatively, D is TRBD2 (6 bases). Trimming cost V 3 bases and J 6 bases, with 16 bases left between them. Per germline, CDR1 MDHEN and CDR2 SYDVKM. The CDR3 length is 15 residues. CDR3 loop: CASSLPSAITDTQYF. CDR3 sequence (DNA): TGTGCCAGCAGTTTGCCTAGCGCTATAACCGATACGCAGTATTTT.

The genes are TRBV6-5 and TRBJ1-6, with 10 bases fitting TRBD1. Unmatched junction bases numbered 7, after V lost 6 bases and J lost 14 bases. Per the germline V gene, CDR1 is MNHEY and CDR2 is SVGAGI. CDR3 size: 13 residues. DNA for the CDR3: TGTGCCAGCAGGCGGACAGGGGGGCCAACCCTCCACTTT. This gives the protein CASRRTGGPTLHF.

This clonotype was counted at least ten times. The J gene is TRBJ1-2, the V gene TRBV15; TRBD1 is a possible D gene (6 bases). V was shortened by 1 base and J by 8 bases, with 11 bases between the two germline ends. Per germline, CDR1 LNHNV and CDR2 YYDKDF (reference sequence). The CDR3 is 13 residues long. The DNA of the CDR3 is TGTGCCACCAGCAGAGGGCAGGGGAGCGGCTACACCTTC. It translates to CATSRGQGSGYTF.